This TCR beta chain came from a study of T cell responses to AZD1222 COVID-19 vaccine. Study details: Second-dose groups at about 4 or about 12 weeks were pooled.

Libraries were prepared by immunoSEQ multiplex PCR; TCRdb keeps only in-frame clonotypes and omits some of them. The sample lists about 170,000 clones; just under 95% were seen once. This CDR3 is built from 14 residues. The V end lost 2 bases, the J end lost 6 bases, and 14 bases lay between the germline ends. Germline V CDR1 and CDR2: SEHNR, FQNEAQ (reference sequence). Regarding the study as a whole: CD4 TCRs covered the whole spike, strongest at regions 160-218 and 743-854. Recipients of AZD1222 seropositive at baseline numbered only 6 or 7.

This clone was observed a single time. What it recognizes is unknown. The chain employs TRBV7-9 and TRBJ2-7; D possibly corresponds to TRBD2 (5 bases). The clonotype was recovered from an adult in good health. Source: peripheral blood, taken on day 0 of AZD1222 vaccination. CDR3 sequence: CASSLSNTGIEQYF. In DNA, the CDR3 is TGTGCCAGCAGCTTATCTAATACCGGGATCGAGCAGTACTTC.